The sequence of this TCR beta chain was determined in a study of post-analysis software for immune sequencing data. General study points: Comparison of patients with controls showed five or six TRBV segments more frequent in patients, TRBV5-6, TRBV5-1 and TRBV20-1 among them. Co-batched samples clustered tightly together by F measure.

This clonotype was detected a few times. Its antigen is still unknown. Prepared TCR beta cDNA libraries contained unique molecular identifiers. From roughly 1 to 10 million T cells, 500,000 or so cDNA molecules were obtained. A single record per CDR3 protein comes from TCRdb applying MiXCR to the PCR reads. This table has roughly 870,000 distinct CDR3 sequences, around 50% appearing once. The germline gives CDR1 SGHTA, CDR2 FQGTGA. Trimming cost V 4 bases and J 0 bases, with 6 bases left between them. The CDR3 runs 13 residues. The sample was blood. V is TRBV7-3 and J is TRBJ1-1, with no clear D. The sequence was obtained from a girl aged 10-17 years with multiple sclerosis. This chain's CDR3 is CASSSELNTEAFF. DNA for the CDR3: TGTGCCAGCAGCTCCGAGTTGAACACTGAAGCTTTCTTT.